These T cell receptor beta chains were read from a single sample in a study of metastatic and nonmetastatic thyroid tumors. TCRdb reprocessed the PCR reads using MiXCR. The sample lists about 25,000 clones; approximately 13% were seen once. Sequencing used blood. The receptors derive from a female donor with papillary thyroid cancer or a benign thyroid nodule (not recorded which). Some clones in this sample may be carry-over from other donors' samples. The CDR3 runs from the conserved cysteine through the conserved F or W. The order of the fields is CDR3 protein, V gene.

CDR3 protein: CASRALGGTNEKLFF
V gene: TRBV7-9

CDR3 protein: CASSYYFFSSQGDFKNIQYF
V gene: TRBV6-5

CDR3 protein: CASSSLGRKNTGELFF
V gene: TRBV2

CDR3 protein: CASSISQNTEAFF
V gene: TRBV19

CDR3 protein: CSGGRMNTEAFF
V gene: TRBV29-1

CDR3 protein: CASRLLAVAGRGDTQYF
V gene: TRBV28

CDR3 protein: CATSGAPRTGELFF
V gene: TRBV15

CDR3 protein: CASSESSGRAYEQFF
V gene: TRBV10-2

CDR3 protein: CASWQGGGANVLTF
V gene: TRBV27

CDR3 protein: CASSQLASSFHEQYF
V gene: TRBV4-1

CDR3 protein: CASSPRYWGLKNTIYF
V gene: TRBV5-6

CDR3 protein: CASSQDHRTGSFQPQHF
V gene: TRBV4-3

CDR3 protein: CASSYGDRGDKAFF
V gene: TRBV6-2/TRBV6-3

CDR3 protein: CASSPGQGNLATYEQYF
V gene: TRBV18

CDR3 protein: CASSGSGSVGSYNEQFF
V gene: TRBV11-3

CDR3 protein: CASSLPGGRTDTQYF
V gene: TRBV28

CDR3 protein: CSAAGTPHSPNEQFF
V gene: TRBV20-1

CDR3 protein: CASRIDDGGTYEQYF
V gene: TRBV19

CDR3 protein: CASSLYADTQYF
V gene: TRBV7-6

CDR3 protein: CATSDYTGLAGGDTQYF
V gene: TRBV24-1

CDR3 protein: CASSLQGGRASEQYF
V gene: TRBV11-1

CDR3 protein: CASSLVVDEQFF
V gene: TRBV5-1

CDR3 protein: CASSESGPVYTPYF
V gene: TRBV10-1

CDR3 protein: CASSYSIQGGFGAGDFREQYF
V gene: TRBV6-2/TRBV6-3